The 18 T cell receptor beta chains below come from one sample, sequenced in a study of HIV-infected patients and healthy controls. 450 to 600 ng RNA was reverse transcribed with alpha and beta constant-region primers. Separate chain-specific third strand synthesis with multiplexing indices produced the alpha and beta libraries. Using its own MiXCR run on the 5' RACE reads, TCRdb lists one record per CDR3 protein. The repertoire holds 8,500 to 11,000 distinct CDR3 sequences, with around 7.6% as singletons. No cell fractionation was done, so the repertoire covers all unsorted peripheral blood T cells. Sequencing used blood. Source of these receptors: an adult in good health.

By its share, this clonotype is medium-sized (0.01 to 0.1%). The chain carries TRBV4-2 and TRBJ1-3, with a tentative D call TRBD1 (5 bases). There are 15 residues in the CDR3. The V gene's germline CDR1 is LGHNA and CDR2 YNFKEQ. V shed 0 bases and J shed 4 bases, with 10 bases lying between them. The CDR3 DNA reads as TGTGCCAGCAGCCAAGATGGGGGAGACGGAAACACCATATATTTT. Protein: CASSQDGGDGNTIYF.

There are many counts of this clonotype. The rearrangement joins TRBV5-5 to TRBJ1-5, with 8 bases identical to TRBD1. This CDR3 contains 15 residues. CDR1 is SGHKS, CDR2 YYEKEE, per germline (reference sequence). V was clipped by 2 bases and J by 5 bases; unmatched bases: 6. The CDR3 DNA is TGTGCCAGCAGCTTAGACAGGGGCTGGCATCAGCCCCAGCATTTT. Protein: CASSLDRGWHQPQHF.

The chain employs TRBV6-1 and TRBJ1-2; D might be TRBD1 (5 bases). Per germline, CDR1 MNHNS and CDR2 SASEGT. V was pared by 2 bases and J by 4 bases, with 20 bases between. CDR3 length equals 17 residues. The CDR3 reads CASSESRGWQGVYGYTF. In DNA, the CDR3 is TGTGCCAGCAGTGAATCTCGTGGGTGGCAGGGCGTCTATGGCTACACCTTC.

At least ten counts were recorded for this clonotype. This chain connects TRBV10-3 to TRBJ2-3, with D perhaps being TRBD1 or TRBD2 (5 bases each). The germline V gene encodes CDR1 ENHRY and CDR2 SYGVKD. With 2 bases removed from V and 3 bases from J, the gap between germline ends came to 18 bases. CDR3 length: 17 amino acids. CDR3 DNA: TGTGCCATCAGTGAGCATGGGGCTAGCTGGGGGACAGATACGCAGTATTTT. Protein: CAISEHGASWGTDTQYF.

This clonotype is termed medium-sized. The chain is built from TRBV20-1 and TRBJ1-5; 7 positions agree with TRBD1. The CDR3 loop spans 16 amino acids. Trimming cost V 6 bases and J 0 bases; bases outside gene matches: 11. CDR1 is DFQATT and CDR2 is SNEGSKA in the germline V gene (reference sequence). The CDR3 here is CSAYGQVMNSNQPQHF. CDR3 DNA: TGCAGTGCCTACGGACAGGTCATGAATAGCAATCAGCCCCAGCATTTT.

The chain uses TRBV25-1 and TRBJ2-2; tentatively, D is TRBD2 (5 bases). Germline V gene lookup returns CDR1 MGHDK and CDR2 SYGVNS. V was cut by 5 bases and J by 8 bases, with 9 bases left in between. This CDR3 spans 12 amino acids. This CDR3 is CASSRRAGELFF. The CDR3 coding sequence is TGTGCCAGCAGTCGGCGGGCTGGGGAGCTGTTTTTT.

The V and J genes are TRBV19 and TRBJ1-3; no clear D. The CDR3 loop spans 14 amino acids. Trimming shortened V by 11 bases and J by 0 bases, and 14 bases separated the two germline ends. CDR1 and CDR2 (germline): LNHDA, SQIVND (reference sequence). The CDR3 DNA follows: TGTGCCTCCTACGACTGGACCTCTGGAAACACCATATATTTT. Protein product: CASYDWTSGNTIYF.

By share of the sample, this clonotype is medium-sized (0.01 to 0.1%). The gene calls are TRBV7-9 and TRBJ2-6; 9 positions agree with TRBD1. Germline V gene data show CDR1 as SEHNR and CDR2 as FQNEAQ (reference sequence). The CDR3 totals 17 residues. Trimming cost V 5 bases and J 0 bases; bases outside gene matches: 5. This chain's CDR3 is CASSPTGGTSGANVLTF. The CDR3 coding sequence is TGTGCCAGCAGCCCGACAGGGGGTACCTCTGGGGCCAACGTCCTGACTTTC. Combining the CDR3 with reference TRBV7-9 and TRBJ2-6 gives the whole variable domain DTGVSQNPRHKITKRGQNVTFRCDPISEHNRLYWYRQTLGQGPEFLTYFQNEAQLEKSRLLSDRFSAERPKGSFSTLEIQRTEQGDSAMYLCASSPTGGTSGANVLTFGAGSRLTVL.

Note on this clonotype: This may be a read error: a much more frequent sequence differs by one nucleotide. The rearrangement joins TRBV7-2 to TRBJ1-5, with D possibly matching TRBD1 (6 bases). The CDR3 loop spans 14 amino acids. CDR1 and CDR2 (germline): SGHTA, FQGNSA. The DNA of the CDR3 is TGTGCCAGCAGCTGGCAGGGGAGCAAACAGCCCCAGCATTTT. Protein product: CASSWQGSKQPQHF. Variable domain in full (rest from reference TRBV7-2 and TRBJ1-5): GAGVSQSPSNKVTEKGKDVELRCDPISGHTALYWYRQSLGQGLEFLIYFQGNSAPDKSGLPSDRFSAERTGGSVSTLTIQRTQQEDSAVYLCASSWQGSKQPQHFGDGTRLSIL.

The chain links TRBV28 to TRBJ2-3; no firm D call. The germline V gene has CDR1 MDHEN and CDR2 SYDVKM. Trimming shortened V by 6 bases and J by 9 bases, and 19 bases separated the two germline ends. This CDR3 contains 14 residues. The CDR3 sequence: CASSNGPEIGTQYF. In DNA form, the CDR3 reads TGTGCCAGCAGCAATGGACCGGAGATCGGCACGCAGTATTTT.

By share, this clonotype counts as medium-sized. The chain links TRBV9 to TRBJ1-1; D is uncertain. The germline V gene encodes CDR1 SGDLS and CDR2 YYNGEE. The CDR3 covers 12 residues. The V end lost 0 bases, the J end lost 8 bases, and 8 bases lay between the germline ends. The CDR3, as DNA: TGTGCCAGCAGCGTAGAGAGAATAGAAGCTTTCTTT. Protein: CASSVERIEAFF. The variable domain in full, completed from reference TRBV9 and TRBJ1-1, reads DSGVTQTPKHLITATGQRVTLRCSPRSGDLSVYWYQQSLDQGLQFLIQYYNGEERAKGNILERFSAQQFPDLHSELNLSSLELGDSALYFCASSVERIEAFFGQGTRLTVV.

This clonotype was picked up a small number of times. This chain joins TRBV6-6 and TRBJ1-1; TRBD1 is a possible D gene (5 bases). Germline V CDR1 and CDR2: MNHNY, SVGAGI (reference sequence). The CDR3 runs to 15 residues. Trimming left V 5 bases short and J 2 bases short, with 15 bases between. The DNA for the CDR3 is TGTGCCAGCAGTGTCTTTGGGGGGGGTAACACTGAAGCTTTCTTT. Translating it yields CASSVFGGGNTEAFF.

This clonotype has a count of ten or more. The CDR3 reads CATTGTVGYEQYF. DNA of the CDR3: TGTGCCACCACCGGGACAGTCGGCTACGAGCAGTACTTC. J is TRBJ2-7 and V is TRBV19, with 7 bases aligning to TRBD1. This CDR3 contains 13 residues. V was clipped by 10 bases and J by 3 bases; unmatched bases: 9. CDR1 is LNHDA, CDR2 SQIVND, per germline (reference sequence).

The table lists this clonotype with many counts. The chain couples TRBV11-2 to TRBJ1-1; D call uncertain. There are 14 residues in the CDR3. V lost 8 bases to trimming and J lost 0 bases, with 13 bases between them. CDR1 is SGHAT, CDR2 FQNNGV, per germline. CDR3 residues: CASAIGPLNTEAFF. Here the CDR3 DNA reads TGTGCCAGCGCCATTGGACCGCTGAACACTGAAGCTTTCTTT.

This clonotype was detected a few times. V is TRBV7-8 and J is TRBJ1-4; the match to TRBD1 covers 7 bases. Trimming at V came to 1 base and at J to 1 base, leaving 6 bases not matched to a gene. The germline V gene encodes CDR1 SGHVS and CDR2 FQNEAQ. The CDR3 runs to 17 residues. This CDR3 is CASSLVRGRRTNEKLFF. CDR3 sequence (DNA): TGTGCCAGCAGCTTAGTTAGGGGGCGCCGAACTAATGAAAAACTGTTTTTT.

This clonotype was observed many times. V is TRBV6-6 and J is TRBJ1-2; perhaps TRBD1 as D (6 bases). This CDR3 has 11 residues. Germline V gene sequence: CDR1 MNHNY, CDR2 SVGAGI (reference sequence). Between the trimmed V and J ends, which lost 6 bases and 10 bases, there was a span of 12 bases. The CDR3 DNA follows: TGTGCCAGCAGCCTACGGGACATCTACACCTTC. Its protein is CASSLRDIYTF.

V gene TRBV11-2 combines with J gene TRBJ2-7; 13 bases are shared with TRBD2. The germline V gene has CDR1 SGHAT and CDR2 FQNNGV. V trimming: 5 bases; J trimming: 5 bases; junction bases outside the gene matches: 6. This CDR3 has 15 amino acids. The CDR3 DNA reads as TGTGCCAGCAGCCATACTAGCGGGGGGGCAAACGAGCAGTACTTC. Its translation is CASSHTSGGANEQYF.

The table lists this clonotype with many counts. The V call is TRBV12-3 or TRBV12-4, the J call TRBJ1-5, with D perhaps matching TRBD1 (5 bases). CDR3 length: 17 amino acids. Trimming stripped 6 bases from V and 2 bases from J, with 20 bases between. The CDR3 sequence is CASSTRRGGVGNQPQHF. In DNA form, the CDR3 reads TGTGCCAGCAGCACCAGGCGTGGGGGGGTGGGCAATCAGCCCCAGCATTTT.